This T cell receptor beta chain was observed in a study of OX40 agonist ivuxolimab in advanced cancers. About the study: Subjects had a mean age of about 65 years, with a range of 23 to 79; more than 75% were male.

Germline V gives CDR1 SGHRS, CDR2 YFSETQ. Trimming took 0 bases from V and 7 from J; bases not matched to a gene: 6. CDR3 length equals 15 residues. Here immunoSEQ multiplex PCR was the method, and the copy in TCRdb shows in-frame clones only, minus some. The sample contains tens of thousands of clones, around 90% of which appear only once. Sequencing was performed on CD4+ or CD8+ T cells sorted from blood, taken in a trial of the OX40 agonist ivuxolimab. The TCR sequence derives from an adult with an advanced solid tumor such as melanoma, head and neck, liver or kidney cancer. The V call is TRBV5-1, the J call TRBJ1-4; 7 positions match TRBD1. This chain's CDR3 is CASSLEGARGEKLFF. The CDR3 DNA is TGCGCCAGCAGCTTGGAGGGGGCGCGAGGTGAAAAACTGTTTTTT.